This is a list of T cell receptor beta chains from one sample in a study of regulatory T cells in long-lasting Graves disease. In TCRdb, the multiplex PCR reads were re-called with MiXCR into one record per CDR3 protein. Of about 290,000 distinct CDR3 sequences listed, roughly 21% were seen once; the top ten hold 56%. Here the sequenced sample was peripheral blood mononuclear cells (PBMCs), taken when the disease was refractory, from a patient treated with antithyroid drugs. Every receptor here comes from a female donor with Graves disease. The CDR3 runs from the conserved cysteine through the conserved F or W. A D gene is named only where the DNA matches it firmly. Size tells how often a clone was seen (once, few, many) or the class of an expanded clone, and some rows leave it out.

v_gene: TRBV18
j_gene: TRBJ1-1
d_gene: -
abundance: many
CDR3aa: CASSPSAGDEAFF
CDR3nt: TGTGCCAGCTCACCATCGGCAGGAGATGAAGCTTTCTTT

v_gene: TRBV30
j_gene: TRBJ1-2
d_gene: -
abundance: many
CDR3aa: CACRVNYGYTF
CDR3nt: TGTGCCTGCAGGGTTAACTATGGCTACACCTTC

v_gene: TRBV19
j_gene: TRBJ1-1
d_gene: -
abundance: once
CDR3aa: CASSIGPAAGAFF
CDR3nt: TGTGCCAGTAGTATTGGTCCAGCAGCTGGAGCTTTCTTT

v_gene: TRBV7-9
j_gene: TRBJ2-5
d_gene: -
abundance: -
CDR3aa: CASSAGSQETQYF
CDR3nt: TGTGCCAGCAGCGCGGGATCTCAAGAGACCCAGTACTTC

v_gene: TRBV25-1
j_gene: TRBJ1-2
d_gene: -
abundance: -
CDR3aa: CASSERSQIGYTF
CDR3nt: TGTGCCAGCAGTGAACGGTCCCAGATTGGCTACACCTTC

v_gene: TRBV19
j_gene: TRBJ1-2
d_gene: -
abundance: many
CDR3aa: CASSRRGYGYTF
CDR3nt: TGTGCCAGTAGCAGAAGAGGATATGGCTACACCTTC

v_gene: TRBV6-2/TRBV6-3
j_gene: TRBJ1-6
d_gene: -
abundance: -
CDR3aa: CASSYKTPGTSSRGSPLHF
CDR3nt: TGTGCCAGCAGTTACAAGACCCCCGGGACCTCGAGTCGAGGATCACCCCTCCACTTT

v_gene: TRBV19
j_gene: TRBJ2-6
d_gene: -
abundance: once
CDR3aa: CASTTLSGANVLTF
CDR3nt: TGTGCCAGTACGACCCTCTCTGGGGCCAACGTCCTGACTTTC

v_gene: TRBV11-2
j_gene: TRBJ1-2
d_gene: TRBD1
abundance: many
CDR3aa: CASSDPGQGASGYTF
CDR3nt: TGTGCCAGCAGCGATCCGGGACAGGGGGCGTCGGGCTACACCTTC

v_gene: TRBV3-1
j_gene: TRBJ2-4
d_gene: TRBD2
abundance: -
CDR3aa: CASSQGGLAGAKNIQYF
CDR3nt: TGTGCCAGCAGCCAAGGGGGACTAGCGGGAGCCAAAAACATTCAGTACTTC

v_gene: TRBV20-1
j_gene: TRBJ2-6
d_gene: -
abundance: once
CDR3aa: CSARVSQEGSGANVLTF
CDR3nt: TGCAGTGCTAGAGTTTCGCAGGAGGGCTCTGGGGCCAACGTCCTGACTTTC

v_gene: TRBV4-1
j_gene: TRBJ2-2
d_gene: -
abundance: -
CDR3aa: CASSQPLRGPLNTGELFF
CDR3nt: TGCGCCAGCAGCCAACCCCTCCGGGGACCTTTGAACACCGGGGAGCTGTTTTTT

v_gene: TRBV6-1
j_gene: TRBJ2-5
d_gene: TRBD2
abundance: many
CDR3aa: CASSQSGSRVETQYF
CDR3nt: TGTGCCAGCAGCCAAAGCGGGAGCAGAGTGGAGACCCAGTACTTC

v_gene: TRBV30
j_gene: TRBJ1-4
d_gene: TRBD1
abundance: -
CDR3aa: CAWSGGGDEKLFF
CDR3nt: TGTGCCTGGAGTGGAGGGGGCGACGAAAAACTGTTTTTT

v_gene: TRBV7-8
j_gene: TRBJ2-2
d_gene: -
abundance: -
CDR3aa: CASSPLGVGTGELFF
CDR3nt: TGTGCCAGCAGCCCCCTTGGGGTGGGCACCGGGGAGCTGTTTTTT

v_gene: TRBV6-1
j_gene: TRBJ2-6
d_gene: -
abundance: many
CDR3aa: CASNRPVGSGANVLTF
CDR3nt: TGTGCCAGCAATAGGCCAGTCGGCTCTGGGGCCAACGTCCTGACTTTC

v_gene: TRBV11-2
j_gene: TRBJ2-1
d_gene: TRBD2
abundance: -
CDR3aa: CASKRLATNNEQFF
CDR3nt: TGTGCCAGCAAACGACTAGCCACTAACAATGAGCAGTTCTTC

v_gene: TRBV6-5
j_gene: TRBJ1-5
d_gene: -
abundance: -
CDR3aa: CASSYLSWEPQHF
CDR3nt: TGTGCCAGCAGTTACCTATCATGGGAGCCCCAGCATTTT

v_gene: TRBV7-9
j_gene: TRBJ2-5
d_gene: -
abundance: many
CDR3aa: CASSLGGSGFEETQYF
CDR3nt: TGTGCCAGCAGCTTAGGAGGGTCGGGTTTCGAAGAGACCCAGTACTTC

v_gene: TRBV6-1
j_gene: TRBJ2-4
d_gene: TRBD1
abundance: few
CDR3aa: CASSPTGAAKNIQYF
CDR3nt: TGTGCCAGCAGTCCTACAGGGGCCGCCAAAAACATTCAGTACTTC

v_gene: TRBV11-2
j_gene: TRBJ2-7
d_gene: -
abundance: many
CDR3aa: CASSLRRGNYEQYF
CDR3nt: TGTGCCAGCAGCTTACGCCGGGGGAACTACGAGCAGTACTTC

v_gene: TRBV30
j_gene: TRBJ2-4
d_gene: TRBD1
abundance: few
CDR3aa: CAWSPRQGRTKNIQYF
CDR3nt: TGTGCCTGGAGTCCACGACAGGGACGGACCAAAAACATTCAGTACTTC

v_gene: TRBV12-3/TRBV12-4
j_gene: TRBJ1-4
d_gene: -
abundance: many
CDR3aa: CASGTLGHEKLFF
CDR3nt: TGTGCCAGCGGTACCTTAGGACATGAAAAACTGTTTTTT

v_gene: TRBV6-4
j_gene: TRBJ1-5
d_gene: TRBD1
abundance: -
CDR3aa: CASIPGQGILNQPQHF
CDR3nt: TGTGCCAGCATCCCGGGACAGGGGATTTTGAATCAGCCCCAGCATTTT

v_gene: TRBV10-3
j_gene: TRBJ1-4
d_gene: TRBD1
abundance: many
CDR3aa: CAISRDRTNEKLFF
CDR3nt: TGTGCCATCAGTCGGGACAGGACTAATGAAAAACTGTTTTTT

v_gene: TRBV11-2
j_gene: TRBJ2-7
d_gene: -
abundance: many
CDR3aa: CASSLNSATYEQYF
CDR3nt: TGTGCCAGCAGCTTAAATTCGGCAACCTACGAGCAGTACTTC

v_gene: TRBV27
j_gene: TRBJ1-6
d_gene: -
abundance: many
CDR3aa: CASKPDSAYSPLHF
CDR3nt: TGTGCCAGCAAGCCGGACAGCGCCTATTCACCCCTCCACTTT

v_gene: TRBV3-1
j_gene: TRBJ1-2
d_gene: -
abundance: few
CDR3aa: CASSQEFGGRFYGYTF
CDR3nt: TGTGCCAGCAGCCAAGAATTCGGGGGGCGCTTCTATGGCTACACCTTC

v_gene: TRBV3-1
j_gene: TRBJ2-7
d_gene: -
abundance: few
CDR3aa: CASSQGRQVYYEQYF
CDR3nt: TGTGCCAGCAGCCAAGGACGGCAAGTCTACTACGAGCAGTACTTC

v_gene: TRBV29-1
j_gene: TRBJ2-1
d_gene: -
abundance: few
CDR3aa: CSVGDIKPLFSEQFF
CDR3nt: TGCAGCGTGGGGGACATCAAGCCCCTTTTCAGTGAGCAGTTCTTC

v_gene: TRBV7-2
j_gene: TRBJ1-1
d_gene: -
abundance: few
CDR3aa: CASSFIGGEAFF
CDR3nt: TGTGCCAGCAGCTTTATCGGCGGGGAAGCTTTCTTT

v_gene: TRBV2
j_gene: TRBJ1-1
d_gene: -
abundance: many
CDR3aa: CASGTRRTEAFF
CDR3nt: TGTGCCAGCGGGACACGGAGGACTGAAGCTTTCTTT

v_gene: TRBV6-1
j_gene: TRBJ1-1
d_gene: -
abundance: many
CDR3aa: CASSILQGMSMNTEAFF
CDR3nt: TGTGCCAGCAGTATCTTACAGGGAATGTCCATGAACACTGAAGCTTTCTTT

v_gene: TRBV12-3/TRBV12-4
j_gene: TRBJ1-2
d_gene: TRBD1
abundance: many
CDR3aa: CASAEGWDRGIYGYTF
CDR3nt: TGTGCCAGTGCCGAGGGATGGGACAGGGGGATCTATGGCTACACCTTC

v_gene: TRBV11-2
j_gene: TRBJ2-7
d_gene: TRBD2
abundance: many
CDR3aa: CASSLGGGSLYEQYF
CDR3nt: TGTGCCAGCAGCTTAGGTGGCGGGAGTCTCTACGAGCAGTACTTC

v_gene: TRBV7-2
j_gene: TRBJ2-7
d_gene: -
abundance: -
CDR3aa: CASSLTLSFTYEQYF
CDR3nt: TGTGCCAGCAGCTTAACCCTATCATTTACCTACGAGCAGTACTTC

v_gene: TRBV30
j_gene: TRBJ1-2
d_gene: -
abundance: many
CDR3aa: CAWILAGLNYGYTF
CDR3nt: TGTGCCTGGATCCTGGCCGGACTTAACTATGGCTACACCTTC

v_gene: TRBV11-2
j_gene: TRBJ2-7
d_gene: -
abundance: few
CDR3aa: CASSLLFEAYEQYF
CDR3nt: TGTGCCAGCAGCTTACTGTTCGAGGCCTACGAGCAGTACTTC

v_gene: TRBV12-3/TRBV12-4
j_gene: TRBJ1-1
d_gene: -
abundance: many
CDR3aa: CASRIFSFGGGSTEAFF
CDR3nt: TGTGCCAGCAGAATATTTTCGTTCGGGGGGGGGAGCACTGAAGCTTTCTTT

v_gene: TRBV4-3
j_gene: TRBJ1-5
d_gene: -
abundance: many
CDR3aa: CASSQEWDQPQHF
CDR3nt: TGCGCCAGCAGCCAAGAATGGGATCAGCCCCAGCATTTT

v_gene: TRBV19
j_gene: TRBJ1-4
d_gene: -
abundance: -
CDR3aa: CASRELSQANEKLFF
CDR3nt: TGTGCCAGTAGAGAGCTATCCCAGGCTAATGAAAAACTGTTTTTT

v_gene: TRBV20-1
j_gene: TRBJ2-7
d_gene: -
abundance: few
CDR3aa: CSPRGLISYEQYF
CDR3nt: TGCAGTCCTCGGGGTTTGATTTCCTACGAGCAGTACTTC

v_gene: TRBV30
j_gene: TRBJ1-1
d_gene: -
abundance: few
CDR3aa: CAWSGHLNTEAFF
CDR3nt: TGTGCCTGGAGTGGCCATTTGAACACTGAAGCTTTCTTT

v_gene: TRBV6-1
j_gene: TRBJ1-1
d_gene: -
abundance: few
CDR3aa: CASSPRGALHTEAFF
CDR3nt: TGTGCCAGCAGTCCCCGGGGGGCCCTTCACACTGAAGCTTTCTTT

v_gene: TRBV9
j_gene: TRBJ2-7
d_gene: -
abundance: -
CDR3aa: CASSPIGTSTYEQYF
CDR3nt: TGTGCCAGCAGCCCCATCGGGACGTCGACCTACGAGCAGTACTTC

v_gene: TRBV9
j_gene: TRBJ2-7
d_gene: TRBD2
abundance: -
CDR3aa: CASSAIPSGNFYEQYF
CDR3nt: TGTGCCAGCAGCGCCATCCCTAGCGGGAACTTTTACGAGCAGTACTTC

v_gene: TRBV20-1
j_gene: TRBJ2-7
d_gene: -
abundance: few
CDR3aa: CSAEAGFTLSYEQYF
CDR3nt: TGCAGTGCTGAAGCGGGCTTTACCCTTTCCTACGAGCAGTACTTC

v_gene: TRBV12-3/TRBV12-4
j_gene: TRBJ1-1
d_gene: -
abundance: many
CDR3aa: CASSLDQNTEAFF
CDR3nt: TGTGCCAGCAGCTTAGATCAGAACACTGAAGCTTTCTTT

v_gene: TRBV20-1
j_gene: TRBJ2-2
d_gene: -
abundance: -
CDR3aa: CSALSGWNTGELFF
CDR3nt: TGCAGTGCCCTTTCCGGGTGGAACACCGGGGAGCTGTTTTTT

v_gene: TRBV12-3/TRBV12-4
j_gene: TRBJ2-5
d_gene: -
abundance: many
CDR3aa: CASSFDHLETQYF
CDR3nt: TGTGCCAGCAGTTTCGATCATCTTGAGACCCAGTACTTC

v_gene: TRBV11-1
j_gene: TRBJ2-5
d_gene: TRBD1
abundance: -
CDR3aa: CASSSYPTTGAYQETQYF
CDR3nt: TGTGCCAGCAGCTCTTACCCTACGACAGGGGCGTACCAAGAGACCCAGTACTTC

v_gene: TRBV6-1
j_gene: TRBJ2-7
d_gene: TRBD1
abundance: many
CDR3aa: CASSEARDRGREQYF
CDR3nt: TGTGCCAGCAGTGAAGCCCGGGACAGGGGTCGCGAGCAGTACTTC

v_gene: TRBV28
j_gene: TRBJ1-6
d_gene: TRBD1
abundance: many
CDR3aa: CASRPTGQGRGNSPLHF
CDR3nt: TGTGCCAGCAGACCCACCGGACAGGGACGGGGAAATTCACCCCTCCACTTT